The entry below describes one T cell receptor (beta chain). Its antigen specificity is not known. There are no base qualities to consult, and no much larger clone falls within one base. Each collaborating institution followed its own protocols to collect whole blood in K2EDTA tubes. For TCRbeta analysis, collaborators shipped samples as frozen whole blood, isolated PBMCs, or DNA extracted from either of those sample types. These data originate in a study of blood T cell repertoires in COVID-19 (TCRdb year 2020). Broadly, across the study: Collaborator samples came from the United States, Italy and Spain and covered acute and convalescent phases of COVID-19. A de-identified subject ID, COVID-19 status, age in years and sex were almost always included in the sample metadata. The repertoires were released in a freely available public database intended as a resource for research on the immune response to SARS-CoV-2. Where available, HLA class I and class II types were taken from metadata supplied by the sample provider and were not determined by assay-based typing. Samples came from the ongoing ImmuneRACE study (first 160 participants) plus 1,254 subjects from 6 global collaborators. Deeply sampled blood TCRbeta repertoires from subjects exposed to, actively infected with, or recovered from COVID-19 were included in the dataset. The material from the prospective study consisted of cDNA or gDNA derived from T cells, B-cell-depleted T cells, or PBMCs.

TCRbeta CDR3 regions were amplified from genomic DNA using the immunoSEQ Assay, a bias-controlled multiplex PCR. The study's processing was this. Nucleated cell counts per sample were estimated from amplification of reference gene primers within the assay. To quantify the absolute abundance of each unique TCRbeta CDR3 rearrangement, sequence reads were collapsed and filtered. For each sample, productive Simpson clonality was calculated as the square root of Simpson's diversity index over productive rearrangements. TCRdb holds this immuneACCESS table with in-frame rearrangements only. Some clones are missing; in checked studies, unresolved V genes explain under half, and the rest has no known cause. The D gene and trimming were derived from the DNA, and the V and J assignments and clone size from that table. The sample table lists around 100,000 clones, around 85% of them with a count of one. The top ten constitute more than 10% of the sample.

V and J are trimmed by 0 bases and 5 bases, and the gene matches miss 5 bases of the junction. The germline V gene specifies MNHEY as CDR1 and SVGAGI as CDR2. Counted from cysteine to phenylalanine, this CDR3 has 15 amino acids. This entry keeps only the CDR3 DNA: 45 bases, framed from base 1. Study-wide findings and limitations: The amount of clinical and demographic metadata varied by source and participant and was provided uncurated.

Sequenced material: peripheral blood. The sequence was collected from a human donor in a cohort sampled during active COVID-19. The chain uses TRBV6-5 and TRBJ1-1; TRBD1 fits 8 bases in the junction. The CDR3 protein is CASSYSGQGVTEAFF. The nucleotide sequence reads TGTGCCAGCAGTTACTCCGGACAGGGCGTAACTGAAGCTTTCTTT.